The T cell receptor (beta chain) described here comes from a study of breast tumors, draining lymph nodes, adjacent tissues. Each CDR3 protein gets one entry after TCRdb re-called the multiplex PCR reads with MiXCR. The sample has roughly 220,000 distinct CDR3 sequences; less than 45% are singletons. This clonotype showed up just a few times. Axillary draining lymph nodes of breast cancer patients supplied the node samples. The V end was cut by 1 base, the J end by 5 bases, with 11 bases between. The CDR3 totals 14 residues. Germline CDR1 reads SGHAT; CDR2 reads FQDESV (reference sequence). This receptor was obtained from a female donor with breast cancer. Some clones in this sample may be carry-over from other donors' samples. The chain is built from TRBV11-1 and TRBJ2-5; D gene unclear. Sequencing used axillary lymph node tissue. The CDR3 loop is CASSLELVGETQYF. CDR3 coding DNA: TGTGCCAGCAGCTTAGAGTTAGTGGGGGAGACCCAGTACTTC.